The T cell receptor beta chain under discussion was sequenced for a study of T cell responses to AZD1222 COVID-19 vaccine. The junction had 5 bases not matched to a gene; V was cut back by 0 bases and J by 5 bases. CDR1 is LNHNV and CDR2 is YYDKDF in the germline V gene (reference sequence). This CDR3 region has 15 residues. Notes on the study in general: Just six or seven AZD1222 recipients tested seropositive at baseline. Donors skewed white British and female; clonal diversity was possibly underestimated. Spike-specific TCR breadth and depth went up after people got two AZD1222 doses.

As for this clone: Antigen unknown.

Data came from immunoSEQ multiplex PCR; TCRdb stores just in-frame clones and leaves some out. This table has approximately 270,000 clones, about 94% appearing once. Specimen: peripheral blood, collected 28 days after the second AZD1222 dose. This receptor was identified in an adult who received the AZD1222 COVID-19 vaccine. V gene TRBV15 combines with J gene TRBJ1-2; TRBD1 matches 8 bases. CDR3 amino acids: CATSRDQGARYGYTF. CDR3 bases: TGTGCCACCAGCAGAGACCAGGGGGCCCGGTATGGCTACACCTTC.